The sample holds a few counts of the clone carrying this TCR beta chain. With a much larger clone just one base away, this may be a read error. TCRdb independently ran MiXCR on the 5' RACE reads; one entry per CDR3 protein. This repertoire shows approximately 37,000 distinct CDR3 sequences, 15% to 20% found once; its top ten account for roughly 2.8%. This CDR3 spans 13 amino acids. Germline-derived CDR1 and CDR2 are MNHNS and SASEGT. The sequencing sample was made of naive CD4+ T cells sorted from a lymph node. Subset specified: naive CD4+ T cells, CD4+CD45RA+CD25-. This receptor was obtained from a female donor with breast cancer. The chain links TRBV6-1 to TRBJ1-1; possible D gene TRBD1, 6 bases. CDR3 sequence (DNA): TGTGCCAGCACGCTTACAGGGATCACTGAAGCTCTCTTT. Translated: CASTLTGITEALF.